This T cell receptor beta chain was captured by sequencing in a study of blood T cell repertoires in COVID-19. The data were produced by immunoSEQ multiplex PCR, yet TCRdb's version contains in-frame clones alone and is incomplete. The data show approximately 250,000 clones, around 89% seen once. This CDR3 has 14 residues. CDR1 SGHVS and CDR2 FNYEAQ come from the germline V gene. The V end was cut by 6 bases, the J end by 2 bases, with 12 bases between. This clonotype originated in a woman aged 25-40 years who had recovered from COVID-19. Specimen: PBMCs or T cells enriched from blood (not recorded which). V gene TRBV7-6 combines with J gene TRBJ2-3, with D possibly TRBD1 on 6 matching bases. The CDR3 DNA reads TGTGCCAGCAGTTACAGGGAACACACAGATACGCAGTATTTT. Translating it yields CASSYREHTDTQYF.